Given below is one T cell receptor beta chain in context. The sample is drawn from a study of shared clonotypes between healthy human individuals. The method was immunoSEQ multiplex PCR; TCRdb's version includes in-frame clones alone and lacks a portion of them. The data show over 400,000 clones, more than 75% seen once. The sequenced material came from PBMCs. This receptor was obtained from a woman aged 35 to 49 in good health. Some clones in this sample may be carry-over from other donors' samples.

The CDR3 reads CASSQDTGGIQETQYF. The CDR3 coding sequence is TGTGCCAGCAGCCAAGATACGGGGGGGATCCAAGAGACCCAGTACTTC. The rearrangement links TRBV4-2 to TRBJ2-5, with 8 bases matching TRBD2. Germline lookup yields CDR1 LGHNA and CDR2 YNFKEQ. This CDR3 is 16 amino acids long. The V and J ends lost 0 bases and 1 base, in that order; junction bases with no gene match: 4.